These 5 T cell receptor beta chains were sequenced from one sample in a study of T cell repertoires in cytomegalovirus infection. TCRdb reanalysed the reads using MiXCR and keeps one entry per CDR3 protein. The table shows 75,000 to 100,000 distinct CDR3 sequences, with 45% to 55% occurring only once. These TCRs are of unknown antigen specificity. The material sequenced was CD8+ T cells from cultured PBMCs, taken from culture after CMV antigen stimulation. Every receptor here comes from a human donor in good health (CMV status not recorded). Some clones in this sample may be carry-over from other donors' samples.

This clonotype was seen a few times. DNA for the CDR3: TGTGCCAGCAGTTTTGGGCGGAGCTCCTACGAGCAGTACTTC. This sequence encodes CASSFGRSSYEQYF. The V and J genes are TRBV12-3 or TRBV12-4 and TRBJ2-7; D gene unclear. The CDR3 totals 14 residues. The V and J ends lost 3 bases and 0 bases respectively, with 9 bases between them.

This clonotype was counted a few times. The chain joins TRBV24-1 to TRBJ1-4; the D is unclear. This CDR3 has 17 residues. Germline CDR1 reads KGHDR; CDR2 reads SFDVKD. Trimming took 4 bases from V and 0 from J, leaving 14 bases between them. The CDR3 loop is CATSDPSAVSTNEKLFF. The CDR3 DNA reads TGTGCCACCAGTGACCCCTCAGCGGTCTCAACTAATGAAAAACTGTTTTTT.

The table lists this clonotype with a few counts. This chain joins TRBV5-6 and TRBJ2-5, with 11 bases lining up with TRBD2. Germline assignment: CDR1 SGHDT and CDR2 YYEEEE. The CDR3 runs to 15 residues. After removal of 4 bases from V and 2 bases from J, the junction contained 4 bases not matched to a gene. The CDR3 sequence: CASSGSGGVQETQYF. The CDR3 region has the DNA TGTGCCAGCAGCGGTAGCGGGGGGGTACAAGAGACCCAGTACTTC.

The chain combines TRBV6-2 or TRBV6-3 with TRBJ2-3; weak D call: TRBD2 (5 bases). CDR3 length: 14 residues. The V gene's germline CDR1 is MNHEY and CDR2 SVGEGT. The V end lost 5 bases, the J end lost 6 bases, and 15 bases lay between the germline ends. The CDR3 bases are TGTGCCAGCAGTCCCGGGATGGCCCCGGATACGCAGTATTTT. Residues: CASSPGMAPDTQYF.

V usage is TRBV28 and J usage is TRBJ2-5, with D tentatively TRBD1 or TRBD2 (5 bases each). V shed 3 bases and J shed 4 bases, with 18 bases lying between them. The CDR3 is 16 amino acids. CDR1 MDHEN and CDR2 SYDVKM come from the germline V gene. In DNA, the CDR3 is TGTGCCAGCAGTTTCGGTGCTGGGGCAGGGAGAGAGACCCAGTACTTC. This gives the protein CASSFGAGAGRETQYF.